This T cell receptor (beta chain) originates from a study of cytomegalovirus exposure and HLA in healthy donors. On the study more broadly: Among about 179 million T cells, an earlier analysis found about 110 million unique TCR beta sequences.

V lost 6 bases to trimming and J lost 0 bases, with 34 bases between them. The CDR3 has 22 residues. Use of 60 Vbeta and 13 Jbeta primers characterized the PCR. The table came from immunoSEQ multiplex PCR; TCRdb's copy has only in-frame clones and leaves some out. Of 110,000 to 150,000 clones listed, 74% were seen once; the top ten hold roughly 4%. Sequenced input: PBMCs. The V call is TRBV5-3, the J call TRBJ1-3, with D possibly being TRBD1 (5 bases). TRBV5-3 is treated as an ORF (open reading frame) with a function not yet certain. This sequence was found in a young man in good health and CMV-seropositive. CDR3 sequence reads: CARIRSAVGGLPPLSSGNTIYF. For the CDR3, the DNA is TGTGCCAGAATCCGGTCCGCGGTCGGGGGACTACCCCCACTCAGCTCTGGAAACACCATATATTTT.